This TCR beta chain originates from a study of blood T cell repertoires in COVID-19. At the level of the study: The origin of the acute and convalescent COVID-19 samples was the United States, Italy and Spain. T cells, B-cell-depleted T cells, or PBMCs supplied cDNA or gDNA.

Seattle's cohort entered during active infection and was followed longitudinally. As processed by the authors: Reference gene primer amplification gave estimated nucleated cell counts. Method: immunoSEQ multiplex PCR; TCRdb's copy keeps in-frame clones and lacks some. The DNA was the basis for D and trimming; V, J and clone size are from that table. The sample lists roughly 340,000 clones, about 90% occurring once. Trimming took 3 bases from V and 3 from J; bases not matched to a gene: 4. CDR3 size: 15 residues. CDR1 and CDR2 from the germline V gene are KGHDR and SFDVKD. The rearrangement uses TRBV24-1 and TRBJ2-1, with 7 bases aligning to TRBD1. Sequencing was done on a sample of peripheral blood. The receptor's source is a woman aged 30 to 39 with COVID-19, enrolled during active disease. CDR3 in DNA: TGTGCCACCAGTGATCGACAGGGCTACTACAATGAGCAGTTCTTC. Protein: CATSDRQGYYNEQFF.